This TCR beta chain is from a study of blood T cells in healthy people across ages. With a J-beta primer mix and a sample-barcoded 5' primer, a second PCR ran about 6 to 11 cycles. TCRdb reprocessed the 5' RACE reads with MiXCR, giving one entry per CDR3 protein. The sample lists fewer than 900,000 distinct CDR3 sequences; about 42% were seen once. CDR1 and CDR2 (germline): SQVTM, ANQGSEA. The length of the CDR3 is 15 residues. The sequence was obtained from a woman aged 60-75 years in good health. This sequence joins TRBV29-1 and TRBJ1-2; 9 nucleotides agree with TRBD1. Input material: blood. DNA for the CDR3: TGCACCGTGTCCGGAACAGGGGGCTCGAAGCATGGCTACACCTTC. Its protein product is CTVSGTGGSKHGYTF.